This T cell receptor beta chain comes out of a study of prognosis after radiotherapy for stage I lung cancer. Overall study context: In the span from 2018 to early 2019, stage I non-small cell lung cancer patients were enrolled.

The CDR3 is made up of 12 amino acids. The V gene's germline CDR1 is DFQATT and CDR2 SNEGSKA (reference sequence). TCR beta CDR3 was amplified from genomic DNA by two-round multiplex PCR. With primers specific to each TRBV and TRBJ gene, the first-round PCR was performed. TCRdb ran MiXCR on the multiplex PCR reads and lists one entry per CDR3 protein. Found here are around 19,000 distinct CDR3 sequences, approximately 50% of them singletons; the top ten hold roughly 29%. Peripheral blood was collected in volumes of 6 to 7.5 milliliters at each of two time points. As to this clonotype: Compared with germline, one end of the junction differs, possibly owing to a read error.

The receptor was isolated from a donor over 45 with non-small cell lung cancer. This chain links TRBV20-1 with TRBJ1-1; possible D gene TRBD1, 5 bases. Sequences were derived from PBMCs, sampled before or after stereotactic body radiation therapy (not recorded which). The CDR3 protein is CIARWAGSKAFF. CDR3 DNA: TGCATTGCTAGGTGGGCAGGGTCTAAAGCTTTCTTT.